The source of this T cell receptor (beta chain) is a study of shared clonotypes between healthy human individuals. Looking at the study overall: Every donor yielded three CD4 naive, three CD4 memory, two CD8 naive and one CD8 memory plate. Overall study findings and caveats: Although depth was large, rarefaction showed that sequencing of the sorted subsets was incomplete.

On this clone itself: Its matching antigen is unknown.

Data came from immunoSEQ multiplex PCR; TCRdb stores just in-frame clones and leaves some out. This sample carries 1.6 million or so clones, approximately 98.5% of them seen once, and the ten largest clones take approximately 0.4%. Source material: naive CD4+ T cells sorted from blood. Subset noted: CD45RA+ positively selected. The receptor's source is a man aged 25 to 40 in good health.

The CDR3 region has the DNA TGTGCCAGCAGCTTAGCCCTGGGAACCGGGGAGCTGTTTTTT. Protein sequence: CASSLALGTGELFF. This rearrangement joins TRBV7-8 to TRBJ2-2; D is undetermined. Trimming removed 0 bases from V and 5 bases from J, with 7 bases in between. There are 14 residues in the CDR3. Germline values: CDR1 SGHVS, CDR2 FQNEAQ.